The 12 T cell receptor beta chains presented below share a single source sample, sequenced in a study of T cells after yellow fever vaccination (dated by TCRdb to 2018 to 2020). Library construction relied on 5' RACE. The run used an Illumina HiSeq 2500. TCRdb redid the processing of the public reads, applying fastp at Q25 and MiXCR, and retained in-frame beta chains. For every CDR3 protein sequence, its rows merge into one entry that carries the most common genes and DNA. Within this sample are under 300,000 distinct CDR3 sequences, with roughly 13% of them counted one time only. The ten top clones hold 0.4% to 0.55% of the sample. The treatment or condition label of this sample denotes: live attenuated yellow fever vaccine strain. The input for sequencing was CD4+ T cells sorted from PBMCs, taken 45 days after the yellow fever booster vaccination. The receptor source for this set is a man aged 25 to 40 who received the YFV17D yellow fever vaccine.

The chain couples TRBV12-3 or TRBV12-4 to TRBJ2-2, with TRBD2 identical over 7 bases. The length of the CDR3 is 15 residues. The V and J ends lost 7 bases and 0 bases, in that order; junction bases with no gene match: 5. The CDR3 DNA reads TGTGCCAGCACTCTGGGGGGGTCGAACACCGGGGAGCTGTTTTTT. The encoded protein is CASTLGGSNTGELFF.

The chain uses TRBV20-1 and TRBJ2-2; unclear D gene. V lost 5 bases to trimming and J lost 0 bases, with 10 bases between them. Germline CDR1 is DFQATT and CDR2 is SNEGSKA (reference sequence). This CDR3 is 14 amino acids long. This chain's CDR3 is CSAVVGPNTGELFF. CDR3 coding DNA: TGCAGTGCTGTTGTCGGACCGAACACCGGGGAGCTGTTTTTT.

This clonotype came up a few times. The chain couples TRBV6-2 or TRBV6-3 to TRBJ2-5; a possible D gene is TRBD2 (6 bases). Germline CDR1 and CDR2: MNHEY and SVGEGT. This CDR3 region has 15 residues. V was trimmed by 9 bases and J by 1 base, leaving 18 bases between them. CDR3 protein: CASRRVGLVQETQYF. The CDR3 DNA follows: TGTGCCAGTCGTAGGGTGGGACTCGTCCAAGAGACCCAGTACTTC.

This clonotype was detected only a few times. CDR3 sequence (DNA): TGTGCCAGCAGCGCCCGGGACCGTCTCGAGCAGTACTTC. Protein product: CASSARDRLEQYF. The chain combines TRBV7-8 with TRBJ2-7; D may correspond to TRBD1 or TRBD2 (5 bases each). CDR3 length: 13 amino acids. Between the trimmed V and J ends, which lost 5 bases and 6 bases, there was a span of 14 bases. Looked up from germline, CDR1 is SGHVS and CDR2 is FQNEAQ.

The rearrangement links TRBV28 to TRBJ1-5, with D possibly TRBD1 on 5 matching bases. This CDR3 comprises 14 residues. The V gene's germline CDR1 is MDHEN and CDR2 SYDVKM. Trimming stripped 5 bases from V and 1 base from J, with 9 bases between. CDR3: CASSSGASNQPQHF. The CDR3 DNA reads as TGTGCCAGCAGTAGCGGGGCGAGCAATCAGCCCCAGCATTTT.

This clonotype was seen repeatedly, ten times or more. This sequence joins TRBV27 and TRBJ2-1; a possible D gene is TRBD1 (5 bases). CDR3 length: 16 residues. Between the trimmed V and J ends, which lost 2 bases and 2 bases, there was a span of 13 bases. Germline V gives CDR1 MNHEY, CDR2 SMNVEV (reference sequence). The CDR3 sequence: CASSLDSSRAYNEQFF. CDR3 sequence (DNA): TGTGCCAGCAGTTTAGACAGCTCTCGGGCCTACAATGAGCAGTTCTTC.

A few counts support this clonotype. V usage is TRBV5-1 and J usage is TRBJ2-6, with D maybe TRBD1 (5 bases). The CDR3 is made up of 17 amino acids. From germline, CDR1 is SGHRS and CDR2 YFSETQ. The V end was cut by 4 bases, the J end by 1 base, with 15 bases between. Here the CDR3 reads CASSPVQDRSGANVLTF. The DNA for the CDR3 is TGCGCCAGCAGCCCGGTACAGGACCGGTCTGGGGCCAACGTCCTGACTTTC. The variable domain in full, with the rest retrieved from reference TRBV5-1 and TRBJ2-6, is KAGVTQTPRYLIKTRGQQVTLSCSPISGHRSVSWYQQTPGQGLQFLFEYFSETQRNKGNFPGRFSGRQFSNSRSEMNVSTLELGDSALYLCASSPVQDRSGANVLTFGAGSRLTVL.

The chain is built from TRBV5-1 and TRBJ2-7; D may be TRBD1 (6 bases). V was trimmed by 3 bases and J by 6 bases, leaving 19 bases between them. Per the germline V gene, CDR1 is SGHRS and CDR2 is YFSETQ. The CDR3 sequence is 15 residues long. This CDR3 reads CASSSGFQGIAEQYF. CDR3 DNA sequence: TGCGCCAGCAGCTCGGGTTTTCAGGGGATCGCCGAGCAGTACTTC.

This clonotype has ten or more counts. This chain joins TRBV4-3 and TRBJ2-1, with no clear D. The CDR3 is 13 residues long. Germline V gene sequence: CDR1 LGHNA, CDR2 YSLEER. V lost 0 bases to trimming and J lost 5 bases, with 5 bases between them. CDR3 DNA: TGCGCCAGCAGCCAAGAACTGAACAATGAGCAGTTCTTC. Its protein is CASSQELNNEQFF.

This clonotype was seen more than once but under ten times. V gene TRBV6-1 combines with J gene TRBJ2-3, with TRBD1 as a possible D gene (5 bases). Germline values: CDR1 MNHNS, CDR2 SASEGT. V lost 6 bases, J lost 0 bases, and 19 bases lay in between. This CDR3 contains 17 residues. In nucleotides, the CDR3 is TGTGCCAGCAGAGGCATAGGGGCAACCGGGAGCACAGATACGCAGTATTTT. Encoded protein: CASRGIGATGSTDTQYF.

CDR3 loop: CASSALAGGTDTQYF. The CDR3 DNA sequence: TGTGCCAGCAGCGCCCTAGCGGGAGGTACAGATACGCAGTATTTT. The gene calls are TRBV5-6 and TRBJ2-3, with TRBD2 matching over 11 bases. Germline CDR1 SGHDT, CDR2 YYEEEE. This CDR3 is 15 amino acids long. The V and J ends lost 4 bases and 3 bases, in that order; junction bases with no gene match: 4.

As concerns this clonotype: At one boundary the junction diverges from the germline segment, which might be a read error. CDR3 sequence (DNA): TGTGCCTGCAGTTTAAACACCCCTGGGGGCCGGAACACCGGGGAGCTGTTTTTT. This codes for CACSLNTPGGRNTGELFF. This rearrangement joins TRBV12-3 or TRBV12-4 to TRBJ2-2; TRBD1 is a possible D gene (6 bases). The CDR3 loop spans 18 amino acids.